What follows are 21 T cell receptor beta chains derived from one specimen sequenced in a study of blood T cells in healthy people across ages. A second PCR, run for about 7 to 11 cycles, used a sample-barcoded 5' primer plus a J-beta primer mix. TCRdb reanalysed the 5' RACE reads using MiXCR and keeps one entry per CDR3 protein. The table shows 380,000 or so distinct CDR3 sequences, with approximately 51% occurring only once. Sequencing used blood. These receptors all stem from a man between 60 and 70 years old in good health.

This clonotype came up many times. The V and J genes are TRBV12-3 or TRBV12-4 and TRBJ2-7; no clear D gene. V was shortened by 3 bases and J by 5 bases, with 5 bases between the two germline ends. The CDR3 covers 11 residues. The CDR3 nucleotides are TGTGCCAGCAGTTTTGGAAACGAGCAGTACTTC. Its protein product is CASSFGNEQYF.

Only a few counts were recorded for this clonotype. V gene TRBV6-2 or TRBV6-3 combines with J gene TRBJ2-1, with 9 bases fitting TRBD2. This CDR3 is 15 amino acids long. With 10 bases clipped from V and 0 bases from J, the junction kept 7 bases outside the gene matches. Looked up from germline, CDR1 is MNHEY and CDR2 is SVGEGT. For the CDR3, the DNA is TGTGCCACCTATGGCGGGGGGGTCTCCTACAATGAGCAGTTCTTC. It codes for CATYGGGVSYNEQFF.

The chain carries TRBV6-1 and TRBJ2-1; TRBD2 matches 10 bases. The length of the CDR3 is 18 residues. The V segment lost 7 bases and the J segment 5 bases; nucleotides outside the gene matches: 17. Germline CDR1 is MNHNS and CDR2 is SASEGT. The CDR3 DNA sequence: TGTGCCAGCATCGAAAGGCTAGCGGGAGAGGGGTCACACAATGAGCAGTTCTTC. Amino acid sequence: CASIERLAGEGSHNEQFF.

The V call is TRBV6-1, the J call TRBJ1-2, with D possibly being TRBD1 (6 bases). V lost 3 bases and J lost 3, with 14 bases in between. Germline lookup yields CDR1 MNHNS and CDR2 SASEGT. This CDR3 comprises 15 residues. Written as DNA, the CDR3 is TGTGCCAGCAGTGATGGGGGGCAGGGCGACTATGGCTACACCTTC. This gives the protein CASSDGGQGDYGYTF.

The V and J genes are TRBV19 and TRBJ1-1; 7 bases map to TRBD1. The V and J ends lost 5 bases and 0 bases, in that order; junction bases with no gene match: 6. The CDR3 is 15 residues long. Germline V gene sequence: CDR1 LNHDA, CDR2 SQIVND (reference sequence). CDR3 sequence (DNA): TGTGCCAGTAGTCTACAGGGGAGGGTGAACACTGAAGCTTTCTTT. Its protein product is CASSLQGRVNTEAFF.

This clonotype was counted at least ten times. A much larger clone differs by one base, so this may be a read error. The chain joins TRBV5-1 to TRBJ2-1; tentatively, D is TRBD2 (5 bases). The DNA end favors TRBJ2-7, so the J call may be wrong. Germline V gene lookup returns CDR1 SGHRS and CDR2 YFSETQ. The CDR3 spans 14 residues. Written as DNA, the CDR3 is TGCGCCAGCAGCTCCTGGAGCGGATACAATGAGCAGTACTTC. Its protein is CASSSWSGYNEQYF.

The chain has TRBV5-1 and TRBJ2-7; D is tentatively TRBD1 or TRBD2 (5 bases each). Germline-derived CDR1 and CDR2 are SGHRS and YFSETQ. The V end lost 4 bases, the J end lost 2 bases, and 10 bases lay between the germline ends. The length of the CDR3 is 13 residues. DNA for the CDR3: TGCGCCAGCAGCGGGACGGAGGCCTACGAGCAGTACTTC. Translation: CASSGTEAYEQYF.

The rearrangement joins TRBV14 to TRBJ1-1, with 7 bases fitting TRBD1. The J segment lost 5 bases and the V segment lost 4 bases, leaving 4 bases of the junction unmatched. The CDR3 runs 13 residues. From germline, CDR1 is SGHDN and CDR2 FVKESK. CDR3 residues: CASSPNRGTEAFF. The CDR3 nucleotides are TGTGCCAGCAGCCCTAACAGGGGAACTGAAGCTTTCTTT. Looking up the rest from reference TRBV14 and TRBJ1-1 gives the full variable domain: EAGVTQFPSHSVIEKGQTVTLRCDPISGHDNLYWYRRVMGKEIKFLLHFVKESKQDESGMPNNRFLAERTGGTYSTLKVQPAELEDSGVYFCASSPNRGTEAFFGQGTRLTVV.

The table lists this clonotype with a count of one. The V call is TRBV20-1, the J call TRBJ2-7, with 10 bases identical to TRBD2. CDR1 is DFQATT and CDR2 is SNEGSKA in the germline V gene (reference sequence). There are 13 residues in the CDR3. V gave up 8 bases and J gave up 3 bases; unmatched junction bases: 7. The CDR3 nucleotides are TGCAGTCCCAATATAGCGGGGGGCTACGAGCAGTACTTC. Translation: CSPNIAGGYEQYF.

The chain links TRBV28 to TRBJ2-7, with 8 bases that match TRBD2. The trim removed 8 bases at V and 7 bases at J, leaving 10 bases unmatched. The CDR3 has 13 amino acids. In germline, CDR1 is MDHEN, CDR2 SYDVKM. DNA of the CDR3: TGTGCCAGCGGTGGACTAGCTCGAGGGGAGCAGTACTTC. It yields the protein CASGGLARGEQYF.

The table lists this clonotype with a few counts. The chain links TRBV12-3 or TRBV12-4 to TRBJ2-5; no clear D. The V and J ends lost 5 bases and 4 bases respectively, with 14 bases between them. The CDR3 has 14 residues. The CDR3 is CASSPQFSAETQYF. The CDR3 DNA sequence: TGTGCCAGCAGTCCCCAATTTTCGGCAGAGACCCAGTACTTC.

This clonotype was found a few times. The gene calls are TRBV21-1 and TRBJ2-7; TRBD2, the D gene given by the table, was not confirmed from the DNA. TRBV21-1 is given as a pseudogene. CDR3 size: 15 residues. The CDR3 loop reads CASSTKADRSYEQYF. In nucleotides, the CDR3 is TGTGCCAGCAGCACAAAAGCGGACAGGTCCTACGAGCAGTACTTC.

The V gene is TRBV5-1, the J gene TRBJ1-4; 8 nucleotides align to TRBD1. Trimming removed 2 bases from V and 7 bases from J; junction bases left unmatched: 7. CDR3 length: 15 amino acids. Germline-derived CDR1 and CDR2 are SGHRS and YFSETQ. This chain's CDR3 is CASSFSRTGSEKLFF. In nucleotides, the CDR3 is TGCGCCAGCAGCTTCAGTCGGACAGGGAGTGAAAAACTGTTTTTT.

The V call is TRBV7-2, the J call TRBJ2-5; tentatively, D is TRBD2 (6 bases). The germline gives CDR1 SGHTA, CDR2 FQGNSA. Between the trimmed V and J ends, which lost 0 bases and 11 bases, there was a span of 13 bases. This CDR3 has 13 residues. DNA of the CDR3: TGTGCCAGCAGCTTAGCTGTATCGGGGGAGCAGTACTTC. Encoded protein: CASSLAVSGEQYF.

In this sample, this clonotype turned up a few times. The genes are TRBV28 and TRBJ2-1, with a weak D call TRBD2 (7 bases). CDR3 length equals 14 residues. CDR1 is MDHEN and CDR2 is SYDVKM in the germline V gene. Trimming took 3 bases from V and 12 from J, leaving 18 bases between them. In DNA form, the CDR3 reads TGTGCCAGCAGTTTGGGGGGGCGAATAGAGCTGCAGTTCTTC. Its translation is CASSLGGRIELQFF.

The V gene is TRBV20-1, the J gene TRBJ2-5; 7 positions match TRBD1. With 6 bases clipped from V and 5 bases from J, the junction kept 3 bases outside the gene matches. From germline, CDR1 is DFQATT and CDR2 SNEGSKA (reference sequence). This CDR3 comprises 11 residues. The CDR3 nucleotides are TGCAGTGCGGGACAGCCGGAGACCCAGTACTTC. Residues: CSAGQPETQYF.

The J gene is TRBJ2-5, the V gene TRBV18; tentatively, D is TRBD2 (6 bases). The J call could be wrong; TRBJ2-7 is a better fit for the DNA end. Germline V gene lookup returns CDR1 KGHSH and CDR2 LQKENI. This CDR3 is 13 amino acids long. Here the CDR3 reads CASSPRAGYEQYF. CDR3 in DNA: TGTGCCAGCTCACCACGTGCGGGGTACGAGCAGTACTTC.

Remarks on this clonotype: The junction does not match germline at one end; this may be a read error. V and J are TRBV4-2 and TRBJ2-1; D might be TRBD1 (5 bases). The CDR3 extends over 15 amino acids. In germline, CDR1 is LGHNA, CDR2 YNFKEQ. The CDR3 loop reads CASNQGDSSYNEQFF. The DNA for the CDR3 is TGTGCCAGCAACCAAGGGGATAGCTCCTACAATGAGCAGTTCTTC.

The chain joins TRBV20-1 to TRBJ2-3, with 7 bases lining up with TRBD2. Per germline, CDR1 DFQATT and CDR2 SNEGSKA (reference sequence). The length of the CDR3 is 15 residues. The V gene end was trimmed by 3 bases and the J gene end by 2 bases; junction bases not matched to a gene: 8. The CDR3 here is CSARKDGRTTDTQYF. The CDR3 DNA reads TGCAGTGCTAGGAAGGACGGGAGGACCACAGATACGCAGTATTTT.

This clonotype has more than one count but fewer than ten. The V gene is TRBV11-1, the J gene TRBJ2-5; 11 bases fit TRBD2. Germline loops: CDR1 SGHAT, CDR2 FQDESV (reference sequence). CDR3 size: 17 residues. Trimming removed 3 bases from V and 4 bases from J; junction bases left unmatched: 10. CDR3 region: CASSFSLGLAVGETQYF. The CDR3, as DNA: TGTGCCAGCAGCTTCTCTTTGGGACTAGCGGTTGGAGAGACCCAGTACTTC.

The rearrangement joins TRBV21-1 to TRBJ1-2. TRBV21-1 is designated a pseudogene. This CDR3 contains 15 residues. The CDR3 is CASSKRMRSCYGYTF. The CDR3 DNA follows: TGTGCCAGCAGCAAAAGGATGCGTTCGTGCTATGGCTACACCTTC.